One and the same sample provided the 3 T cell receptor beta chains below, sequenced in a study of patients and donors after allogeneic stem cell transplantation. TCRdb recomputed calls from the RT-PCR reads with MiXCR, one row per CDR3 protein. Among approximately 210,000 distinct CDR3 sequences listed, roughly 40% were seen once. Sample: blood, either unsorted or a sorted T cell fraction (not recorded which). The receptors were gathered from a human donor who was either an allogeneic HSCT recipient or a stem cell or donor lymphocyte infusion donor (not recorded which). It is not recorded whose cells these are; they may come from a transplant donor.

The sample holds a few counts of this clonotype. This sequence joins TRBV4-3 and TRBJ2-5; D unclear. CDR1 is LGHNA and CDR2 is YSLEER in the germline V gene. Trimming shortened V by 1 base and J by 3 bases, and 18 bases separated the two germline ends. CDR3 size: 17 residues. The CDR3 region has the DNA TGCGCCAGCAGCCAAGGCTACGGAACCTATAAAAAAGAGACCCAGTACTTC. It translates to CASSQGYGTYKKETQYF.

This clonotype has only a few counts. The chain uses TRBV5-1 and TRBJ1-1; a weak D match, TRBD1 (6 bases). There are 14 residues in the CDR3. Germline values: CDR1 SGHRS, CDR2 YFSETQ. V was trimmed by 4 bases and J by 4 bases, leaving 14 bases between them. As DNA, the CDR3 is TGCGCCAGCAGCCCCGAACAGGGCGGCACTGAAGCTTTCTTT. Translated: CASSPEQGGTEAFF.

The chain is built from TRBV19 and TRBJ1-1; D is perhaps TRBD1 (5 bases). Between the trimmed V and J ends, which lost 2 bases and 1 base, there was a span of 8 bases. Looked up from germline, CDR1 is LNHDA and CDR2 is SQIVND (reference sequence). The CDR3 sequence is 14 residues long. The CDR3 DNA follows: TGTGCCAGTAGTATATGGCAGGGGAACACTGAAGCTTTCTTT. Protein sequence: CASSIWQGNTEAFF.